This T cell receptor beta chain was sequenced during a study of T cells in Graves' hyperthyroidism and ophthalmopathy. A note on this clonotype: Its target is not known.

General observations from the study: A median 6.5 months before onset, the model predicted ophthalmopathy.

TCR beta CDR3 regions were amplified from RNA. HTBI primers were employed in a first-round RT-PCR of the TCR CDR3. Each CDR3 protein is one row after TCRdb ran MiXCR on the multiplex PCR reads. The data contain 450,000 to 700,000 distinct CDR3 sequences, about 43% of them singletons. Uncontrolled infection, other autoimmune disease, pregnancy or lactation excluded patients. Each diagnosis drew on symptoms, thyroxine, TRAb, thyroid ultrasound and orbital computed tomography findings. The trim removed 4 bases at V and 6 bases at J, leaving 9 bases unmatched. The CDR3 runs to 15 residues. The sequence came from an adult woman with Graves' disease, either hyperthyroidism or ophthalmopathy (not recorded which). Sequences were obtained from peripheral blood or thyroid tissue (not recorded which). The V call is TRBV12-3 or TRBV12-4, the J call TRBJ1-1, with 9 bases that match TRBD1. CDR3 nucleotide sequence: TGTGCCAGCAGTTGGCCGGGACAGGGTTTCGCTGAAGCTTTCTTT. Translating gives CASSWPGQGFAEAFF.